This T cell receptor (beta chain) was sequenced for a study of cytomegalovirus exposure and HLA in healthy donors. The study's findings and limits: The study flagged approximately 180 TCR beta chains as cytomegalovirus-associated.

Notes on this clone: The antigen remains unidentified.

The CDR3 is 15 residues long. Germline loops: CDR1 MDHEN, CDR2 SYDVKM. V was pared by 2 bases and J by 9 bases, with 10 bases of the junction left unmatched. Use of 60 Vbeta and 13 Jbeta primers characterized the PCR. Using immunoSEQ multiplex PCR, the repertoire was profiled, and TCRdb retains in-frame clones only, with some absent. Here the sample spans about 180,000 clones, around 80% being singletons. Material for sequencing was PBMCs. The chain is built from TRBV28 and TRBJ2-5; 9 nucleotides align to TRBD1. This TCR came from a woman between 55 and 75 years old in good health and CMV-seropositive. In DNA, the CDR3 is TGTGCCAGCAGTTTAAGGGGACAGGGTGGTCGGGCCCAGTACTTC. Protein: CASSLRGQGGRAQYF.